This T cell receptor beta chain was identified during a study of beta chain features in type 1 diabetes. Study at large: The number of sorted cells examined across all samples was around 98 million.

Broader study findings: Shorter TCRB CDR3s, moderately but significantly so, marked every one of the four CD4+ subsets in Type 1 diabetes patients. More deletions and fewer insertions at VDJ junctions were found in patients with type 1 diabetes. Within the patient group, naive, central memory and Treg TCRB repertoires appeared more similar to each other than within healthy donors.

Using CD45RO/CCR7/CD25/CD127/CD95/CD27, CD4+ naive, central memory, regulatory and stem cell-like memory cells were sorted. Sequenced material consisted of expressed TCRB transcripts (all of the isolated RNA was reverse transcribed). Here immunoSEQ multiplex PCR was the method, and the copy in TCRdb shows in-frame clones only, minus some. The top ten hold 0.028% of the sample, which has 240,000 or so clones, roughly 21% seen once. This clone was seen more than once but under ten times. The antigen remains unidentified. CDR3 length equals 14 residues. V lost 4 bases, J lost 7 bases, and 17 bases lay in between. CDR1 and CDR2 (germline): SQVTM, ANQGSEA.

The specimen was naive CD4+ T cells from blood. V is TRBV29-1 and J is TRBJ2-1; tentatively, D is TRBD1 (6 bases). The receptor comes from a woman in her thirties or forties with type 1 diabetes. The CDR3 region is CSVVHRAVGNEQFF. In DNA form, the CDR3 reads TGCAGCGTTGTACACAGGGCGGTCGGGAATGAGCAGTTCTTC.